This record concerns one T cell receptor (beta chain) sequence. Its specificity is not known. This table comes from immunoSEQ multiplex PCR, and its TCRdb copy is limited to in-frame clones, with some not included. The data show 100,000 or so clones, around nine tenths seen once. This sample was taken from a study of siplizumab effects on memory and regulatory T cells. Study observations and caveats: A minor share of alloreactive clones matched unstimulated subsets.

V was pared by 2 bases and J by 3 bases, with 8 bases between. CDR3 length: 13 amino acids. Germline-derived CDR1 and CDR2 are SGHTA and FQGTGA. This sequence joins TRBV7-3 and TRBJ2-7, with D hard to call. The sample taken for sequencing was CD4+ T cells sorted from blood. This TCR was sampled from a human donor in good health. CDR3 protein: CASSLGNNYEQYF. The CDR3 region has the DNA TGTGCCAGCAGCTTAGGGAATAACTACGAGCAGTACTTC.